Each of the 25 T cell receptor beta chains below was sequenced from the same sample in a study of regulatory T cells in long-lasting Graves disease. For TCR beta, libraries came from iRepertoire HTBI primers and Arm-PCR of CDR3 regions. TCRdb re-called the multiplex PCR reads through MiXCR, storing one row per CDR3 protein. The sample includes roughly 500,000 distinct CDR3 sequences, less than 15% seen only once; the top ten take roughly 9.7%. Indicated time point: newly diagnosed GD, antithyroid drugs for less than 3 months. PBMC-extracted RNA yielded the TCR library. These same records also appear under a second study, on T cells in Graves' hyperthyroidism and ophthalmopathy.

The source was peripheral blood mononuclear cells (PBMCs), collected at new diagnosis, from a patient treated with antithyroid drugs. The receptors come from a man aged 30-40 years with Graves disease.

This clonotype turned up a few times. The V call is TRBV12-5, the J call TRBJ2-7, with TRBD1 identical over 9 bases. Germline V gives CDR1 LGHNT, CDR2 FRNRAP. The CDR3 sequence is 12 residues long. The CDR3 loop reads CGDRVDSFEQYF. Here the CDR3 DNA reads TGTGGGGACAGGGTTGATTCATTCGAGCAGTACTTC.

V gene TRBV25-1 combines with J gene TRBJ1-2, with 9 bases identical to TRBD1. The germline V gene has CDR1 MGHDK and CDR2 SYGVNS. The CDR3 covers 17 residues. J was trimmed by 7 bases and V by 3 bases; bases with no gene match: 15. CDR3 DNA: TGTGCCAGCAGTGACGTCACCTCTGGGACAGGGCTCTCTGGCTACACCTTC. Its protein is CASSDVTSGTGLSGYTF.

This clonotype was counted many times. The rearrangement uses TRBV15 and TRBJ2-1; possibly TRBD2 for D (5 bases). The V end was cut by 0 bases, the J end by 0 bases, with 9 bases between. Germline lookup yields CDR1 LNHNV and CDR2 YYDKDF (reference sequence). There are 16 residues in the CDR3. For the CDR3, the DNA is TGTGCCACCAGCAGAGATCCGGCGGGCTCCTACAATGAGCAGTTCTTC. It is translated as CATSRDPAGSYNEQFF.

Regarding this clonotype: A much larger clone lies a single base off, so this may be a read error. This chain joins TRBV6-1 and TRBJ2-3, with D tentatively TRBD1 (5 bases). The last part of the DNA fits TRBJ1-1 better; the J call may be wrong. The germline CDR1 and CDR2 sequences are MNHNS and SASEGT. This CDR3 is built from 13 residues. Written as DNA, the CDR3 is TGTGCCAGCAGTCCAGGGAGCATGTCAGAAGCTTTCTTT. Its protein product is CASSPGSMSEAFF.

This clonotype has at least ten counts. V is TRBV12-3 or TRBV12-4 and J is TRBJ2-1, with 9 bases fitting TRBD2. The ends lost 6 bases at V and 8 bases at J; junction bases unmatched: 8. CDR3 size: 14 residues. CDR3 residues: CASSQREVRHEQFF. The CDR3 DNA is TGTGCCAGCAGCCAGCGGGAGGTACGCCATGAGCAGTTCTTC.

The chain carries TRBV2 and TRBJ1-6; no reliable D call. This CDR3 contains 13 residues. The germline V gene encodes CDR1 SNHLY and CDR2 FYNNEI. V was shortened by 4 bases and J by 8 bases, with 9 bases between the two germline ends. Here the CDR3 DNA reads TGTGCCAGCAGTGGGAACAACTATTCACCCCTCCACTTT. As protein: CASSGNNYSPLHF.

Notes on this clonotype: A single base separates this from a much larger clone, so it may be a read error. In this CDR3 the conserved last residue, phenylalanine or tryptophan, is missing, so a read error is likely. V is TRBV7-2 and J is TRBJ1-2; D unclear. This CDR3 contains 12 residues. Germline V gives CDR1 SGHTA, CDR2 FQGNSA. Trimming stripped 1 base from V and 8 bases from J, with 8 bases between. CDR3 coding DNA: TGTGCCAGCAGCTTAGAGGTTGGCGGCTACACCGTC. Protein: CASSLEVGGYTV.

This clonotype was detected many times. The chain couples TRBV27 to TRBJ1-1, with 10 bases fitting TRBD1. The germline V gene encodes CDR1 MNHEY and CDR2 SMNVEV (reference sequence). CDR3 length equals 15 residues. V lost 4 bases and J lost 7; bases outside the gene matches: 9. The CDR3 nucleotides are TGTGCCAGCAGTTCGACAGGGGGCCAGGTGTTTGAAGCTTTCTTT. This encodes CASSSTGGQVFEAFF.

In this sample, this clonotype turned up many times. The V call is TRBV2, the J call TRBJ2-4; possible D gene TRBD2, 6 bases. CDR1 and CDR2 (germline): SNHLY, FYNNEI. The CDR3 totals 15 residues. Trimming left V 4 bases short and J 0 bases short, with 10 bases between. The CDR3 loop is CASSVPGLAKNIQYF. In nucleotides, the CDR3 is TGTGCCAGCAGTGTACCGGGACTAGCCAAAAACATTCAGTACTTC.

This clonotype was seen many times. This chain joins TRBV12-3 or TRBV12-4 and TRBJ2-1; TRBD2 agrees at 8 bases. The length of the CDR3 is 15 residues. The ends lost 2 bases at V and 6 bases at J; junction bases unmatched: 6. Here the CDR3 reads CASSLMGLVANEQFF. The CDR3, as DNA: TGTGCCAGCAGTTTAATGGGACTAGTCGCCAATGAGCAGTTCTTC.

This clonotype was recorded once. V gene TRBV6-4 combines with J gene TRBJ2-3; D is undetermined. V lost 4 bases, J lost 1 base, and 9 bases lay in between. Per the germline V gene, CDR1 is MRHNA and CDR2 is SNTAGT. CDR3 length: 14 residues. CDR3 sequence: CASSAQPGTDTQYF. CDR3 sequence (DNA): TGTGCCAGCAGTGCCCAGCCAGGCACAGATACGCAGTATTTT.

The table lists this clonotype with many counts. V and J are TRBV28 and TRBJ1-1, with a possible D match to TRBD1 (6 bases). With 7 bases removed from V and 5 bases from J, the gap between germline ends came to 20 bases. The CDR3 extends over 15 amino acids. Germline V CDR1 and CDR2: MDHEN, SYDVKM. CDR3 region: CASTPHSNRETEAFF. The CDR3 bases are TGTGCCAGCACTCCTCATTCGAACAGGGAGACTGAAGCTTTCTTT.

This clonotype occurred many times. J is TRBJ2-2 and V is TRBV6-5; TRBD1 matches at 8 bases. J lost 5 bases, V lost 2 bases, and 1 base had no gene match. CDR1 and CDR2 from the germline V gene are MNHEY and SVGAGI. The CDR3 is made up of 14 amino acids. CDR3 coding DNA: TGTGCCAGCAGTTACAACAGGGGGACCGGGGAGCTGTTTTTT. Translated: CASSYNRGTGELFF.

The CDR3 region has the DNA TGTGCCAGCTCACCGGGTCTAGCGGGAACGAATGGGGCCAACGTCCTGACTTTC. As protein: CASSPGLAGTNGANVLTF. The V call is TRBV6-2 or TRBV6-3, the J call TRBJ2-6, with 9 nucleotides matching TRBD2. The CDR3 contains 18 residues. Trimming removed 8 bases from V and 3 bases from J; junction bases left unmatched: 14. CDR1 is MNHEY, CDR2 SVGEGT, per germline.

In this sample, this clonotype turned up many times. The gene calls are TRBV24-1 and TRBJ2-3; TRBD1 matches at 8 bases. The CDR3 has 16 amino acids. The germline V gene encodes CDR1 KGHDR and CDR2 SFDVKD. Losses at the gene ends were 10 bases for V and 0 bases for J; bases not matched to a gene: 11. CDR3 residues: CATSTTGASSTDTQYF. The CDR3 coding sequence is TGTGCCACGAGTACGACAGGGGCGTCGAGCACAGATACGCAGTATTTT.

In this sample, this clonotype turned up many times. This chain links TRBV2 with TRBJ2-3; 8 nucleotides agree with TRBD2. The CDR3 consists of 14 residues. V dropped 7 bases and J dropped 5; count of bases not matched to a gene: 8. CDR1 is SNHLY, CDR2 FYNNEI, per germline. The CDR3 here is CASILAEEGDTQYF. In DNA form, the CDR3 reads TGTGCCAGCATACTAGCGGAGGAGGGAGATACGCAGTATTTT.

This rearrangement joins TRBV27 to TRBJ1-1, with D hard to call. Germline CDR1 is MNHEY and CDR2 is SMNVEV (reference sequence). V was clipped by 5 bases and J by 0 bases, with 13 bases between them. CDR3 length: 15 amino acids. The CDR3, as DNA: TGTGCCAGCAGTCCCTTTGGGAGGATGAACACTGAAGCTTTCTTT. Protein: CASSPFGRMNTEAFF.

This clonotype was counted many times. The chain recombines TRBV7-9 with TRBJ1-5; TRBD1 matches 8 bases. CDR1 SEHNR and CDR2 FQNEAQ come from the germline V gene (reference sequence). The trim removed 5 bases at V and 0 bases at J, leaving 9 bases unmatched. The CDR3 consists of 17 residues. The CDR3 bases are TGTGCCAGCAGCCTCGGACAGGGCCCCGATAGCAATCAGCCCCAGCATTTT. This codes for CASSLGQGPDSNQPQHF. The variable domain in full, completed from reference TRBV7-9 and TRBJ1-5, reads DTGVSQNPRHKITKRGQNVTFRCDPISEHNRLYWYRQTLGQGPEFLTYFQNEAQLEKSRLLSDRFSAERPKGSFSTLEIQRTEQGDSAMYLCASSLGQGPDSNQPQHFGDGTRLSIL.

This clonotype was observed at least ten times. The chain is built from TRBV5-6 and TRBJ2-2; 7 positions agree with TRBD2. The length of the CDR3 is 16 residues. In germline, CDR1 is SGHDT, CDR2 YYEEEE. Trimming cost V 3 bases and J 6 bases; bases outside gene matches: 11. CDR3 sequence reads: CASSWVPGTKAGELFF. The DNA for the CDR3 is TGTGCCAGCAGCTGGGTCCCCGGGACTAAAGCCGGGGAGCTGTTTTTT.

The V gene is TRBV24-1, the J gene TRBJ1-4; D not certain. Germline V gives CDR1 KGHDR, CDR2 SFDVKD. V lost 3 bases to trimming and J lost 1 base, with 8 bases between them. The CDR3 totals 15 residues. The CDR3 is CATSDGRGTNEKLFF. The CDR3 nucleotides read TGTGCCACCAGTGATGGGCGGGGAACTAATGAAAAACTGTTTTTT.

Only a few counts were recorded for this clonotype. The chain has TRBV6-5 and TRBJ2-7; D might be TRBD2 (5 bases). This CDR3 contains 15 residues. Trimming removed 4 bases from V and 6 bases from J, with 19 bases in between. Per the germline V gene, CDR1 is MNHEY and CDR2 is SVGAGI. The CDR3, as DNA: TGTGCCAGCAGTTCAGGTTTAACAGAAGGGAGCGAGCAGTACTTC. It translates to CASSSGLTEGSEQYF.

This clonotype was seen repeatedly, ten times or more. The V and J genes are TRBV5-1 and TRBJ2-1; D remains unclear. Trimming removed 1 base at V and 15 bases at J, with 5 bases between. CDR1 is SGHRS and CDR2 is YFSETQ in the germline V gene. The CDR3 length is 9 residues. The CDR3 here is CASSLIVFF. The CDR3, as DNA: TGCGCCAGCAGCTTGATCGTGTTCTTC. The full variable domain, rest sourced from reference TRBV5-1 and TRBJ2-1, is KAGVTQTPRYLIKTRGQQVTLSCSPISGHRSVSWYQQTPGQGLQFLFEYFSETQRNKGNFPGRFSGRQFSNSRSEMNVSTLELGDSALYLCASSLIVFFGPGTRLTVL.

This clonotype was picked up many times. J is TRBJ2-1 and V is TRBV29-1; D is unclear. The CDR3 sequence is 13 residues long. The ends were cut back, 4 bases at V and 0 bases at J, with 7 bases in the middle. CDR1 SQVTM and CDR2 ANQGSEA come from the germline V gene. CDR3 coding DNA: TGCAGCGTTGTGGAGCGCTCCTACAATGAGCAGTTCTTC. Protein sequence: CSVVERSYNEQFF.

This clonotype was recorded many times. This rearrangement joins TRBV5-1 to TRBJ2-7, with a tentative D call TRBD2 (5 bases). The CDR3 is made up of 13 amino acids. The ends were cut back, 5 bases at V and 7 bases at J, with 16 bases in the middle. Germline V gives CDR1 SGHRS, CDR2 YFSETQ. The CDR3, as DNA: TGCGCCAGCAGTTTAGCCTATACGGGGGAGCAGTACTTC. Its protein product is CASSLAYTGEQYF.

In this sample, this clonotype turned up many times. The CDR3 coding sequence is TGTGCCAGCAGTCATGACAGAGGCAATCAGCCCCAGCATTTT. This encodes CASSHDRGNQPQHF. The genes are TRBV27 and TRBJ1-5; D is possibly TRBD1 (5 bases). V lost 5 bases, J lost 2 bases, and 10 bases lay in between. The CDR3 covers 14 residues. The germline V gene has CDR1 MNHEY and CDR2 SMNVEV (reference sequence).